This is a list of T cell receptor beta chains from one sample in a study of blood T cell repertoires in COVID-19. The data were produced by immunoSEQ multiplex PCR, yet TCRdb's version contains in-frame clones alone and is incomplete. The table has tens of thousands of clones, more than 85% seen once; the top ten hold 8%. The sequencing sample was made of peripheral blood. The origin of the receptors is a man older than 75 with active or convalescent COVID-19. Both conserved end residues are part of each CDR3. D genes are given only for firm matches. The size of a clone is reported for some rows only, either as once, few or many, or as a class for expanded clones.

cdr3_nt,cdr3_aa,j_call,d_call,v_call,clone_size
TGTGCCAGCAGCTCTTCCCAGATTCGCGGGGTAGAGGAGCCCCAGCATTTT,CASSSSQIRGVEEPQHF,TRBJ1-5,.,TRBV7-9,once
TGTGCCAGCAAGGTGGGACAGGGATTCTATGGCTACACCTTC,CASKVGQGFYGYTF,TRBJ1-2,TRBD1,TRBV28,.
TGCGCCAGCAGCTTCGGGCAGGGTTACACCGGGGAGCTGTTTTTT,CASSFGQGYTGELFF,TRBJ2-2,.,TRBV5-1,.
TGCAGCGCCAGACAGGGCGACACTGAAGCTTTCTTT,CSARQGDTEAFF,TRBJ1-1,TRBD1,TRBV29-1,.
TGTGCCAGCCCCATAGACACTGAAGCTTTCTTT,CASPIDTEAFF,TRBJ1-1,.,TRBV6-5,.
TGTGCCAGCAGCTTAGATTTCCCACAGACAAACACTGAAGCTTTCTTT,CASSLDFPQTNTEAFF,TRBJ1-1,.,TRBV7-9,.
TGTGCCAGCTCAGCAGGGCAAGGTGGTGAAAAACTGTTTTTT,CASSAGQGGEKLFF,TRBJ1-4,.,TRBV18,once
TGTGCCAGCAGTTTATTATACGGAGCGGGACAGGGGGCTATCGGGGTCAAAAACATTCAGTACTTC,CASSLLYGAGQGAIGVKNIQYF,TRBJ2-4,TRBD1,TRBV28,.
TGTGCCAGCATGGGGACATGGTCGCCCCAGGTTCGTCAGCCCCAGCATTTT,CASMGTWSPQVRQPQHF,TRBJ1-5,.,TRBV27,.
TGTGCCAGCAGTTTTGGGACAGCGAACACCGGGGAGCTGTTTTTT,CASSFGTANTGELFF,TRBJ2-2,TRBD1,TRBV6-9,once
TGTGCCAGTAGTTCAGCGACAGGGGAAAATCAGCCCCAGCATTTT,CASSSATGENQPQHF,TRBJ1-5,TRBD1,TRBV19,.
TGTGCCAGCACCTATGGCGGAACCGGGGAGCTGTTTTTT,CASTYGGTGELFF,TRBJ2-2,.,TRBV18,once
TGTGCCAGCAGCATAACAGGGCATGGCTACACCTTC,CASSITGHGYTF,TRBJ1-2,.,TRBV7-9,.
TGTGCCAGTAATCATCAGGTGAACACTGAAGCTTTCTTT,CASNHQVNTEAFF,TRBJ1-1,.,TRBV19,.
TGTGCCAGCAGCTTGGACAGGGGGCTCCTCCTCCACTTT,CASSLDRGLLLHF,TRBJ1-6,TRBD1,TRBV28,few
TGTGCCAGTAGGAGTTGGCCGAACACCGGGGAGCTGTTTTTT,CASRSWPNTGELFF,TRBJ2-2,.,TRBV5-8,.
TGTGCCACCAGCTCAAGCAGGGGGAACACTGAAGCTTTCTTT,CATSSSRGNTEAFF,TRBJ1-1,.,TRBV15,.
TGTGCCAGCAGTCCAAGCCGACTGGACAGGAGGGAAAAACTGTTTTTT,CASSPSRLDRREKLFF,TRBJ1-4,TRBD1,TRBV27,few
TGTGCCTGGAGTGTGAGCAGGGATAGCTATGGCTACACCTTC,CAWSVSRDSYGYTF,TRBJ1-2,.,TRBV30,.
TGTGCCACCTCTGCGGGGGGGGCCAATGAGCAGTTCTTC,CATSAGGANEQFF,TRBJ2-1,TRBD2,TRBV24-1,.
TGTGCCAGCAGTAGAGATTTCTATGGCTACACCTTC,CASSRDFYGYTF,TRBJ1-2,.,TRBV12-3/TRBV12-4,.
TGTGCCAGTAGGAACCCCGGGAGCTATGGCTACACCTTC,CASRNPGSYGYTF,TRBJ1-2,.,TRBV19,few
TGCGCCAGCGGACTAGCGGGTGACAATGAGCAGTTCTTC,CASGLAGDNEQFF,TRBJ2-1,TRBD2,TRBV5-1,once
TGTGCCAGTAGTCCGTGGGGGCCTGGAAACACCATATATTTT,CASSPWGPGNTIYF,TRBJ1-3,.,TRBV19,.
TGTGCCAGTAGTATTTATGAGCGGGCCAACAATGAGCAGTTCTTC,CASSIYERANNEQFF,TRBJ2-1,.,TRBV19,.
TGTGCCAGCAGTGACAGGGGGCTGGTTAACACTGAAGCTTTCTTT,CASSDRGLVNTEAFF,TRBJ1-1,TRBD1,TRBV6-1,.
TGCGCCAGCAGCGCGGGGCTTAAAAACATTCAGTACTTC,CASSAGLKNIQYF,TRBJ2-4,.,TRBV5-1,.
TGTGCCAGCAGTGCCCCGGGGGACGGAAGCAATCAGCCCCAGCATTTT,CASSAPGDGSNQPQHF,TRBJ1-5,.,TRBV6-1,few
TGTGCCAGCAGCCTGGGACTAGCGGGAGCGGATACGCAGTATTTT,CASSLGLAGADTQYF,TRBJ2-3,TRBD2,TRBV7-7,.
TGTGCCAGCAGCGTAGGTCCTAGCGGGGGTGCAGCTGGGGAGCTGTTTTTT,CASSVGPSGGAAGELFF,TRBJ2-2,TRBD2,TRBV9,.
TGCGCCAGCAGCTTGGACGGAGTGAACACTGAAGCTTTCTTT,CASSLDGVNTEAFF,TRBJ1-1,.,TRBV5-1,.
TGTGCCAGCTCACCCCCAACAGGGGACAATGAGCAGTTCTTC,CASSPPTGDNEQFF,TRBJ2-1,TRBD1,TRBV18,.
TGTGCCAGCTCCTTCGGACAGGGCCCGGTCCAGCCCCAGCATTTT,CASSFGQGPVQPQHF,TRBJ1-5,TRBD1,TRBV18,once
TGTGCCACCAGTTCCCAGGGGTCTGGCTACACCTTC,CATSSQGSGYTF,TRBJ1-2,.,TRBV24-1,.
TGTGCCAGCAGAGAGCGGGAGGTAATCTACAATGAGCAGTTCTTC,CASREREVIYNEQFF,TRBJ2-1,TRBD2,TRBV2,.
TGTGCCAGCAGTTTTCTCGGGTACTCTGGGGCCAACGTCCTGACTTTC,CASSFLGYSGANVLTF,TRBJ2-6,.,TRBV28,.
TGTGCCAGCAGCCTCGGGACTAGCACAGATACGCAGTATTTT,CASSLGTSTDTQYF,TRBJ2-3,.,TRBV7-2,few
TGTGCCAGCTCACCACCGGGTGTTGGACAGGGGCAAGAGACCCAGTACTTC,CASSPPGVGQGQETQYF,TRBJ2-5,TRBD1,TRBV18,once
TGTGCCAGCAGCTCGCTGGACAGCCACACCGGGGAGCTGTTTTTT,CASSSLDSHTGELFF,TRBJ2-2,.,TRBV5-6,few
TGCGCCAGCAGATACGCCAGGGGGCTGAAGGCTAATGAAAAACTGTTTTTT,CASRYARGLKANEKLFF,TRBJ1-4,TRBD1,TRBV4-1,.
TGCGCCAGCAGCTTGGAGAGAGGGGAAAAACTGTTTTTT,CASSLERGEKLFF,TRBJ1-4,.,TRBV5-1,.
TGTGCCAGCAGCGGGGAACTCAAAGGGGAGCTGTTTTTT,CASSGELKGELFF,TRBJ2-2,.,TRBV2,few
TGTGCCAGCAGCCAGGACAGGGGCCGTGTCTACACCTTC,CASSQDRGRVYTF,TRBJ1-2,TRBD1,TRBV3-1/TRBV3-2,once
TGTGCCAGTACCTTAAGGGGGGGGGATATTCAGCCCCAGCATTTT,CASTLRGGDIQPQHF,TRBJ1-5,.,TRBV19,.
TGCGCCAGCAGTGAACGCAGGACCTACAATGAGCAGTTCTTC,CASSERRTYNEQFF,TRBJ2-1,.,TRBV10-1,.